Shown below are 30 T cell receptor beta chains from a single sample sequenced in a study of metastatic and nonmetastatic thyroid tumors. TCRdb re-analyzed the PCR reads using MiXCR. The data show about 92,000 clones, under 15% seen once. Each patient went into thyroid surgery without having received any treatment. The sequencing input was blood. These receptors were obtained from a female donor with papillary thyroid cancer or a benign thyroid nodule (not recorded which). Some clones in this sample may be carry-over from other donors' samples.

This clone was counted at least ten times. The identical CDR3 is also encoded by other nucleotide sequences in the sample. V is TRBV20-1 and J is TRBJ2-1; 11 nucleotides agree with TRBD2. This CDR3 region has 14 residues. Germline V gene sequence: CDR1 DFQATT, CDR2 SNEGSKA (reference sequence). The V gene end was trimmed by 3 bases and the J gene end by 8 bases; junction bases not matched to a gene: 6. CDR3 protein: CSARIAGGSHEQFF. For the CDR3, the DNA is TGCAGTGCTAGGATAGCGGGGGGGAGTCATGAGCAGTTCTTC.

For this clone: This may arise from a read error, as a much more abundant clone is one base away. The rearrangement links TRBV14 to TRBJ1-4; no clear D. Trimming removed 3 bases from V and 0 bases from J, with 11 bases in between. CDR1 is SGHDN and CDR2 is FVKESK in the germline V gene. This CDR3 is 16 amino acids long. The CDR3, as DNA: TGTGCCAGCAGCCACTGGGGTTACCCAACTAATGAAAAACTGTTTTTT. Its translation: CASSHWGYPTNEKLFF.

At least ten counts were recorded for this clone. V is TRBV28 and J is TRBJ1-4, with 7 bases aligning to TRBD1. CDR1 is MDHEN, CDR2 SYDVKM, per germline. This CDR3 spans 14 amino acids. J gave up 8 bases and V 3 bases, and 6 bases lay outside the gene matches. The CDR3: CASSLRQGWEKLFF. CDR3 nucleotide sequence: TGTGCCAGCAGTTTGAGACAGGGATGGGAAAAACTGTTTTTT.

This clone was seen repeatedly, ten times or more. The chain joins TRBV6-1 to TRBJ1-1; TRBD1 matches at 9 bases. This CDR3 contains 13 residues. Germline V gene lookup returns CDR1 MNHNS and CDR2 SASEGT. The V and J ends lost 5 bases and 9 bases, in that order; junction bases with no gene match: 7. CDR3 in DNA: TGTGCCAGCAGTTTGGGACAGGGAGGTAAAGCTTTCTTT. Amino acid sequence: CASSLGQGGKAFF.

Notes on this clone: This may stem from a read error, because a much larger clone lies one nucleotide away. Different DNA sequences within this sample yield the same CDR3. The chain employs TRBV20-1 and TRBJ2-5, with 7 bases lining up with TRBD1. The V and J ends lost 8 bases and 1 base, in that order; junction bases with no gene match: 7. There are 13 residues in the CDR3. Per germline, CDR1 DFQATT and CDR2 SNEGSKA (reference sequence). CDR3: CSTRQGFQETQYF. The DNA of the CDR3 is TGCAGTACACGACAGGGATTCCAAGAGACCCAGTACTTC.

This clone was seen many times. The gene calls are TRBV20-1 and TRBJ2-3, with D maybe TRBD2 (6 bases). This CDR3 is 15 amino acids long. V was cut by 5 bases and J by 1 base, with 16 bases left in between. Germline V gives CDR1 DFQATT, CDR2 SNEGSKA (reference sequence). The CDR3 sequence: CSALHGVAGTDTQYF. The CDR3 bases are TGCAGTGCTCTACACGGGGTAGCGGGCACAGATACGCAGTATTTT.

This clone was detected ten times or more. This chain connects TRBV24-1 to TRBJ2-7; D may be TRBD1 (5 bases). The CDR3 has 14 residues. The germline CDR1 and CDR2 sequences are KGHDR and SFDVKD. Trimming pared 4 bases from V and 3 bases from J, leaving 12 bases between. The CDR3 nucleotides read TGTGCCACCAGTGAGCTCCGACAGATCTACGAGCAGTACTTC. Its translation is CATSELRQIYEQYF.

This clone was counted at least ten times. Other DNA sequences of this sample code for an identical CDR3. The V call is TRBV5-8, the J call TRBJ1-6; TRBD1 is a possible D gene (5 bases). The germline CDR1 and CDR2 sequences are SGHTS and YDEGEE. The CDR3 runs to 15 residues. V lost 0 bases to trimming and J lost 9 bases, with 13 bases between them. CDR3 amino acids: CASSLVRGGSSPLHF. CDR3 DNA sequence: TGTGCCAGCAGCTTGGTAAGGGGAGGAAGTTCACCCCTCCACTTT.

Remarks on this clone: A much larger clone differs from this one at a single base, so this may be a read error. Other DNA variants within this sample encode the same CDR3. The CDR3 sequence is CASSGQGYNEQFF. DNA of the CDR3: TGTGCCAGCAGCGGACAGGGCTACAATGAGCAGTTCTTC. The rearrangement joins TRBV7-9 to TRBJ2-1, with TRBD1 identical over 8 bases. From germline, CDR1 is SEHNR and CDR2 FQNEAQ (reference sequence). With 5 bases clipped from V and 3 bases from J, the junction kept 0 bases outside the gene matches. The CDR3 is 13 amino acids.

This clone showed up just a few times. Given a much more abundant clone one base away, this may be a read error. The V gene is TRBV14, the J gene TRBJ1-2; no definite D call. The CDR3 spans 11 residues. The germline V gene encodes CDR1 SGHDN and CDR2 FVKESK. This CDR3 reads CAISQDGRYTF. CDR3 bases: TGTGCCATCAGCCAAGATGGGCGCTACACCTTC.

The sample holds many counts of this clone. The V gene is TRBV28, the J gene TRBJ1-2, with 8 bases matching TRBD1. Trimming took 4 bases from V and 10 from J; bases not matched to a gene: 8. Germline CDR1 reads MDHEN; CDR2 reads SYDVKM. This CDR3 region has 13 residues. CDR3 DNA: TGTGCCAGCAGTTCCCCGGGACAGGTACTCTACACCTTC. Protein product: CASSSPGQVLYTF.

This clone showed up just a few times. The CDR3 sequence is CASSTRLDEQFF. In DNA form, the CDR3 reads TGTGCCAGCAGCACCAGACTAGATGAGCAGTTCTTC. The chain has TRBV3-1 and TRBJ2-1; weak D call: TRBD2 (6 bases). Trimming took 5 bases from V and 8 from J, leaving 10 bases between them. Germline CDR1 LGHDT, CDR2 YNNKEL (reference sequence). The CDR3 is 12 residues long.

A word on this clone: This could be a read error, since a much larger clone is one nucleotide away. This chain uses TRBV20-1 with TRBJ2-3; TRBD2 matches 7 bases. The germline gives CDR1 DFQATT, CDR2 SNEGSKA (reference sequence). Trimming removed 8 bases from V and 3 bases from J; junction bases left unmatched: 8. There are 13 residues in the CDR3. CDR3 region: CSSKWGLTDTQYF. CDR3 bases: TGCAGTTCCAAGTGGGGACTAACAGATACGCAGTATTTT.

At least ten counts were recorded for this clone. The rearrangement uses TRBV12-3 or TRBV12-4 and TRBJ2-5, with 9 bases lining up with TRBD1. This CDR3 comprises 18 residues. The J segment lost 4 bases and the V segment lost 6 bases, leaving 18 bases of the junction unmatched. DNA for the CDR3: TGTGCCAGCAGGAAGGTCTTCGGCACTGACAGGGGGGTAGAGACCCAGTACTTC. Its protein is CASRKVFGTDRGVETQYF.

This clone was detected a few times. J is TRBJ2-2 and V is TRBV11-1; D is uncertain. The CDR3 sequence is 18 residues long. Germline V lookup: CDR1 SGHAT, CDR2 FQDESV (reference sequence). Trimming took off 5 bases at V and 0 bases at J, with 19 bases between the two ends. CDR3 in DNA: TGTGCCAGCAGCCGCTCGGTTGGAGAGATAACGAACACCGGGGAGCTGTTTTTT. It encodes CASSRSVGEITNTGELFF.

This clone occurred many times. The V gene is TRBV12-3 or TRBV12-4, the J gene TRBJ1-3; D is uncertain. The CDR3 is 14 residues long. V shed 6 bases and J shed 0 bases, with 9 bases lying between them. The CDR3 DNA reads TGTGCCAGCAGCCGACTCGGCTCTGGAAACACCATATATTTT. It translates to CASSRLGSGNTIYF.

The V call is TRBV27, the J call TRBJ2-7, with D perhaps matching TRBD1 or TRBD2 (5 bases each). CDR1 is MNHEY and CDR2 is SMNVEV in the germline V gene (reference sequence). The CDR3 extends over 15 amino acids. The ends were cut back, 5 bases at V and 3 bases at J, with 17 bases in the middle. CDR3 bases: TGTGCCAGCAGTCCGTCCAGGGAGAAGATCTACGAGCAGTACTTC. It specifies CASSPSREKIYEQYF.

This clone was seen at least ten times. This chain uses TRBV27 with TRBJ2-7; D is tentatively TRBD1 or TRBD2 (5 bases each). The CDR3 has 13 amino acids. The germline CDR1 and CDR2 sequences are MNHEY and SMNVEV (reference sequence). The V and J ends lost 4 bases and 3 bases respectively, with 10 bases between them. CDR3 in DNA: TGTGCCAGCAGTTCGGGACGGCACTACGAGCAGTACTTC. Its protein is CASSSGRHYEQYF.

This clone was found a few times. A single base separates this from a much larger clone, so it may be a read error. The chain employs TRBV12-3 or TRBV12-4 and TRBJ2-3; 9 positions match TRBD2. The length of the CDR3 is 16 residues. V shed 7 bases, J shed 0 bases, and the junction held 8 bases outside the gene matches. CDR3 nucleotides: TGTGCCAGCATCCCTACTCTAGCGGGGAGCACAGATACGCAGTATTTT. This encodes CASIPTLAGSTDTQYF.

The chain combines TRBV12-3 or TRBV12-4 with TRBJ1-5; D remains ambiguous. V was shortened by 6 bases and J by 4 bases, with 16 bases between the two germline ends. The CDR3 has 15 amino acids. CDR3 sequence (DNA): TGTGCCAGCAGACACGGGGAGATCCGGAATCAGCCCCAGCATTTT. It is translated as CASRHGEIRNQPQHF.

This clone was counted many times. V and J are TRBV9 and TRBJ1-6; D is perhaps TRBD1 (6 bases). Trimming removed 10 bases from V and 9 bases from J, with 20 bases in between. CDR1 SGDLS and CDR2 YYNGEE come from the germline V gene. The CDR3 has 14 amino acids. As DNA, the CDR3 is TGTGCCGGAGGGGGGGGAGAAGCGAGTTCACCCCTCCACTTT. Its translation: CAGGGGEASSPLHF.

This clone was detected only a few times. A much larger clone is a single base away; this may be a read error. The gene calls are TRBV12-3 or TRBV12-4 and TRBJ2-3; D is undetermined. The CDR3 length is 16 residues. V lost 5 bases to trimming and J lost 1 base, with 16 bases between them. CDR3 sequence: CASSPSGEERTDTQYF. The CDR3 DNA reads TGTGCCAGCAGTCCATCAGGCGAGGAGCGCACAGATACGCAGTATTTT.

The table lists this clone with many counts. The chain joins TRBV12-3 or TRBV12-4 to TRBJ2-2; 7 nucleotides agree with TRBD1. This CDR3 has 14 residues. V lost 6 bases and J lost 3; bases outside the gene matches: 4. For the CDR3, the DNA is TGTGCCAGCAGCCCCGGGACAGACACCGGGGAGCTGTTTTTT. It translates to CASSPGTDTGELFF.

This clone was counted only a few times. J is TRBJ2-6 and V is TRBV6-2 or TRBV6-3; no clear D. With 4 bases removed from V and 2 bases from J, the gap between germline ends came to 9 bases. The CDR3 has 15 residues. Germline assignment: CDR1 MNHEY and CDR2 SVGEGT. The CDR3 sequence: CASSLPGPGANVLTF. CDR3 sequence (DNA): TGTGCCAGCAGTTTGCCCGGGCCTGGGGCCAACGTCCTGACTTTC.

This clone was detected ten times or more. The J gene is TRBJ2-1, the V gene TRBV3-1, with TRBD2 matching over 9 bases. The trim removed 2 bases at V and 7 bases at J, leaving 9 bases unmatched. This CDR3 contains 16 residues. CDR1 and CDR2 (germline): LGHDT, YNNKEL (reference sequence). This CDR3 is CASSQTPTSGVNEQFF. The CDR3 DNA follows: TGTGCCAGCAGCCAAACCCCGACTAGCGGCGTTAATGAGCAGTTCTTC.

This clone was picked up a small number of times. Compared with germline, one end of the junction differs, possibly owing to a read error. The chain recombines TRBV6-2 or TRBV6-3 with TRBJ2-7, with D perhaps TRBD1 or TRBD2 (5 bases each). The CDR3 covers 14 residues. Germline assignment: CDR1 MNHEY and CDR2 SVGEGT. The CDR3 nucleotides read TGTGCCAGCAGTTTACCGGGACCCCACTACGAGAAGTACTTC. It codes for CASSLPGPHYEKYF.

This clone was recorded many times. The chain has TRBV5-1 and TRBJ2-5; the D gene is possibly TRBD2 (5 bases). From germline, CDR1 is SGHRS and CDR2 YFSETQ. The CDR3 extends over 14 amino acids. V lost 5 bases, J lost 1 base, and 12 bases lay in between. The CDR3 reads CASRPQTTQETQYF. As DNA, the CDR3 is TGCGCCAGCAGACCTCAGACTACCCAAGAGACCCAGTACTTC.

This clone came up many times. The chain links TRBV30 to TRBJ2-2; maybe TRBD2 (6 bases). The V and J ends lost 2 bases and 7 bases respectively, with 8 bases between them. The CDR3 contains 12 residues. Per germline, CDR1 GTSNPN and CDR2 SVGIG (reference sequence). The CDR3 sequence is CAWSTGSGELFF. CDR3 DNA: TGTGCCTGGAGTACCGGGAGCGGGGAGCTGTTTTTT.

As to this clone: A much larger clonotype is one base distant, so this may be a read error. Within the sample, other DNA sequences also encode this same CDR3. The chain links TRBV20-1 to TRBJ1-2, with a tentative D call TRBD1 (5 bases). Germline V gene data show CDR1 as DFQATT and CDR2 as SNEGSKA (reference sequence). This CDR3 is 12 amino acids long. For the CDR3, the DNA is TGCAGTGCTAGTGCAGGGATGCGGGGCTACACATTC. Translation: CSASAGMRGYTF.

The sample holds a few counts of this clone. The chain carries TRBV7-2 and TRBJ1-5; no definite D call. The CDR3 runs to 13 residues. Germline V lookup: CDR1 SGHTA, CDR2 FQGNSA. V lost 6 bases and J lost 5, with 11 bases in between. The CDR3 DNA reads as TGTGCCAGCAGTAAGGGTGAGTATCAGCCCCAGCATTTT. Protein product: CASSKGEYQPQHF.